A selection of T cell receptor beta chains follows, all from one sample in a study of shared clonotypes between healthy human individuals. The data were produced by immunoSEQ multiplex PCR, yet TCRdb's version contains in-frame clones alone and is incomplete. The data show roughly 1,500,000 clones, around 98% seen once. Specimen: naive CD4+ T cells sorted from blood. The receptors here all came from a man aged 25-40 years in good health. The conserved cysteine and the conserved F or W are not part of the CDR3 here. Clone size is given for some rows only: seen once, a few or many times, or a class if the clone is expanded.

TRBV9 | NA | ASSADPYSYEQY
TRBV2 | NA | ASSDRGDEQY
TRBV19 | NA | ATAGGHRQPQH
TRBV27 | NA | ASSFRTSGAYEQY
TRBV9 | once | ASSVTPSTDNYGYT
TRBV7-9 | NA | ASSWRTGLNTGELF
TRBV10-2 | NA | ASSEPDTDLLAKNIQY
TRBV11-2 | NA | ASSFGTGELF
TRBV9 | NA | ASSVVGEGGYT
TRBV10-3 | NA | AIRPSGASGRRREY
TRBV5-1 | NA | ASSLPLQQETQY
TRBV5-1 | NA | ASSLLPQAYGYT
TRBV10-1 | NA | ASSEEDRAEAF
TRBV19 | NA | ASSGASSGRSNEQF
TRBV9 | NA | ASSVTGTASYEQY
TRBV9 | NA | ASSRFGGETQY
TRBV11-2 | NA | ASSQQRVPYNEQF
TRBV18 | NA | ASSPGLPNNEQF
TRBV5-1 | once | ASSFMTGNSYNEQF
TRBV18 | NA | ASSPLGLAGSTAYEQY
TRBV28 | NA | ASSSPPGQPSYGYT
TRBV2 | NA | ASTGGQGI
TRBV28 | NA | ASRETGGDGSTEAF
TRBV19 | NA | ASSIDRGQGALGTQY
TRBV5-1 | NA | ASSPGSAGGYEQY
TRBV28 | NA | ASSLQDEQF
TRBV27 | NA | ASRPRMYNEQF
TRBV5-4 | NA | ASSLPAPGRANEKLF
TRBV7-3 | NA | ASGPGGTGSEQY
TRBV19 | NA | ASSTPSGYSYNEQF
TRBV9 | NA | ASSPGEDEQF
TRBV5-1 | NA | ASSKGRGVYEQY
TRBV5-4 | NA | ASSLDSGGDNEQF
TRBV19 | NA | ASNSGYYNEQF
TRBV27 | NA | ASSFDRGYGQY
TRBV5-5 | once | ASSIGQGAEY
TRBV5-4 | NA | ASSSDIRLNEKLF
TRBV28 | NA | ASSTLLGTVANEQF
TRBV15 | NA | ATSYRTSGSRYEQY
TRBV28 | NA | ASSLLAGNTDTQY
TRBV27 | NA | ASSLQGSSNQPQH
TRBV5-1 | NA | ASSLARGGSRQETQY
TRBV18 | NA | ASSPVGTGVSYEQY
TRBV6-5 | NA | ASSSFTSGRGGGQY
TRBV15 | NA | ATSRDGLGYGYT
TRBV4-3 | NA | ASSHRFKGAQPYEQY
TRBV5-1 | NA | ASSWTGTDTQY
TRBV18 | NA | ASSPNSRSTDTQY
TRBV18 | NA | ASSPGRDTQY
TRBV11-2 | NA | ASSLASRGFAKISYEQY
TRBV6-6 | NA | ASSLPTSGYEQY
TRBV14 | NA | ASSPLTGNEKLF